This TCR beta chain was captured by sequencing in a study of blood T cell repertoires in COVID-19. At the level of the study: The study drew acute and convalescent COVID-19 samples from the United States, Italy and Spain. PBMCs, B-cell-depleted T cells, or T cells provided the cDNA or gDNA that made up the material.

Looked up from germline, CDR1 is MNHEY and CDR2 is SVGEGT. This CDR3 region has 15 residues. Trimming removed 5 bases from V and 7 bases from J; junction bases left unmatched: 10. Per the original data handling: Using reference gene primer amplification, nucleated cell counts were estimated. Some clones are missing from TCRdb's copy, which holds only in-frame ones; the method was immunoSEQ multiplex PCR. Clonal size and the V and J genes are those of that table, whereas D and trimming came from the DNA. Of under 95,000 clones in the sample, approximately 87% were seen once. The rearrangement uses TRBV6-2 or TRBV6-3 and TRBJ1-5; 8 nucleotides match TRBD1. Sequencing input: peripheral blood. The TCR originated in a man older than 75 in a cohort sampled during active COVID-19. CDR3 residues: CASSLVDRGGQPQHF. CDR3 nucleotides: TGTGCCAGCAGTCTTGTTGACAGGGGCGGACAGCCCCAGCATTTT.